A single sample gave rise to the 23 T cell receptor beta chains below, sequenced in a study of Graves' ophthalmopathy and Graves' hyperthyroidism. Researchers took RNA transcripts and amplified TCR beta CDR3 regions from them. Amplification began with first-round RT-PCR using HTBI primers, then second-round multiplex PCR was performed. TCRdb analysed the multiplex PCR reads with MiXCR anew, one entry per CDR3 protein. The profile shows roughly 420,000 distinct CDR3 sequences, 20% to 25% of them singletons. The sample consisted of peripheral blood. These receptors were taken from a woman younger than 30 with stable Graves' hyperthyroidism.

There are many counts of this clonotype. This rearrangement joins TRBV7-2 to TRBJ2-5; D may correspond to TRBD1 or TRBD2 (5 bases each). The germline V gene has CDR1 SGHTA and CDR2 FQGNSA. V lost 1 base, J lost 5 bases, and 8 bases lay in between. This CDR3 has 13 residues. The CDR3 DNA is TGTGCCAGCAGCTTAGAGAGGGACGAGACCCAGTACTTC. Translating gives CASSLERDETQYF.

This clonotype has at least ten counts. The gene calls are TRBV5-4 and TRBJ2-7, with 11 bases lining up with TRBD2. This CDR3 has 16 residues. The V gene end was trimmed by 4 bases and the J gene end by 1 base; junction bases not matched to a gene: 7. CDR1 SGHNT and CDR2 YYREEE come from the germline V gene (reference sequence). The CDR3 spells CASSTPGTSGSYEQYF. CDR3 sequence (DNA): TGTGCCAGCAGCACCCCCGGGACTAGCGGATCCTACGAGCAGTACTTC.

The chain uses TRBV12-3 or TRBV12-4 and TRBJ1-2; possible D gene TRBD1, 5 bases. V was shortened by 8 bases and J by 1 base, with 20 bases between the two germline ends. The CDR3 loop spans 16 amino acids. The CDR3 nucleotides are TGTGCCAGCGGCACCTCCGGGGGAGGCCGTAACTATGGCTACACCTTC. Translation: CASGTSGGGRNYGYTF.

This clonotype was seen many times. This CDR3 reads CASSFLDRSNQPQHF. The CDR3 DNA follows: TGTGCCAGCAGCTTTCTGGACAGAAGCAATCAGCCCCAGCATTTT. The chain combines TRBV6-2 or TRBV6-3 with TRBJ1-5, with D perhaps TRBD1 (6 bases). Germline values: CDR1 MNHEY, CDR2 SVGEGT. This CDR3 contains 15 residues. V was trimmed by 6 bases and J by 1 base, leaving 13 bases between them.

The chain combines TRBV20-1 with TRBJ2-4; 10 bases line up with TRBD2. Trimming at V came to 4 bases and at J to 4 bases, leaving 4 bases not matched to a gene. This CDR3 is built from 14 residues. The germline V gene encodes CDR1 DFQATT and CDR2 SNEGSKA (reference sequence). CDR3 loop: CSATLAGVKNIQYF. The CDR3 DNA follows: TGCAGTGCTACCCTAGCGGGAGTGAAAAACATTCAGTACTTC.

This clonotype has ten or more counts. The V gene is TRBV12-3 or TRBV12-4, the J gene TRBJ1-3; no clear D gene. Trimming left V 2 bases short and J 3 bases short, with 8 bases between. There are 14 residues in the CDR3. CDR3 in amino acids: CASSLFSSGNTIYF. CDR3 DNA: TGTGCCAGCAGTTTATTTTCGAGTGGAAACACCATATATTTT.

The table lists this clonotype with many counts. The chain has TRBV20-1 and TRBJ1-5; possible D gene TRBD1, 5 bases. Germline values: CDR1 DFQATT, CDR2 SNEGSKA (reference sequence). With 0 bases removed from V and 4 bases from J, the gap between germline ends came to 10 bases. This CDR3 region has 14 residues. CDR3 bases: TGCAGTGCTAGAGAGGGGTGGGGGAATCAGCCCCAGCATTTT. Translation gives CSAREGWGNQPQHF.

This clonotype was recorded many times. The V and J genes are TRBV20-1 and TRBJ1-5; D is unresolved. CDR1 and CDR2 (germline): DFQATT, SNEGSKA (reference sequence). Trimming shortened V by 3 bases and J by 4 bases, and 16 bases separated the two germline ends. The CDR3 is 15 residues long. The CDR3 reads CSASTIGFMNQPQHF. CDR3 in DNA: TGCAGTGCTAGTACCATAGGGTTCATGAATCAGCCCCAGCATTTT.

This clonotype was recorded many times. The rearrangement joins TRBV7-9 to TRBJ2-7, with TRBD1 matching over 8 bases. Germline lookup yields CDR1 SEHNR and CDR2 FQNEAQ (reference sequence). Trimming removed 2 bases from V and 0 bases from J; junction bases left unmatched: 3. The CDR3 runs to 15 residues. The CDR3 DNA reads TGTGCCAGCAGCTTACAGGGGGCAAGCTCCTACGAGCAGTACTTC. Its translation: CASSLQGASSYEQYF.

This sequence joins TRBV6-2 or TRBV6-3 and TRBJ2-2; 8 bases match TRBD1. Looked up from germline, CDR1 is MNHEY and CDR2 is SVGEGT. This CDR3 comprises 15 residues. The ends lost 7 bases at V and 0 bases at J; junction bases unmatched: 4. CDR3 DNA: TGTGCCAGCAACAGGGGGTTCGCGAACACCGGGGAGCTGTTTTTT. Translated: CASNRGFANTGELFF.

This clonotype was seen at least ten times. The rearrangement joins TRBV6-1 to TRBJ1-1; a possible D gene is TRBD1 (5 bases). The V and J ends lost 2 bases and 1 base respectively, with 14 bases between them. CDR1 and CDR2 (germline): MNHNS, SASEGT. The CDR3 has 16 residues. CDR3 amino acids: CASSELGGASNTEAFF. Here the CDR3 DNA reads TGTGCCAGCAGTGAATTGGGAGGGGCCTCGAACACTGAAGCTTTCTTT.

This clonotype was seen more than once but under ten times. The V gene is TRBV6-1, the J gene TRBJ1-1, with D possibly TRBD1 on 5 matching bases. Deletions cut 3 bases from V and 1 base from J, with 15 bases between. This CDR3 contains 16 residues. CDR1 and CDR2 (germline): MNHNS, SASEGT. The CDR3 is CASSDGGVRRNTEAFF. DNA for the CDR3: TGTGCCAGCAGTGACGGGGGGGTTAGGAGGAACACTGAAGCTTTCTTT.

Worth noting for this clonotype: Relative to the germline gene, one junction end is altered; a read error may explain this. The J gene is TRBJ2-2, the V gene TRBV7-2, with D tentatively TRBD2 (5 bases). Per the germline V gene, CDR1 is SGHTA and CDR2 is FQGNSA. This CDR3 is built from 14 residues. The CDR3 DNA sequence: TGTGCCAGCAGCAACCGAGGGCCGGCCGGGGAGCTGTGGTTT. Protein: CASSNRGPAGELWF.

The chain employs TRBV6-2 or TRBV6-3 and TRBJ1-1; D gene unclear. Trimming removed 4 bases at V and 1 base at J, with 10 bases between. CDR3 length: 14 residues. The germline V gene encodes CDR1 MNHEY and CDR2 SVGEGT. The CDR3 loop reads CASSSRAQNTEAFF. CDR3 nucleotides: TGTGCCAGCAGTTCTCGGGCCCAGAACACTGAAGCTTTCTTT.

This clonotype has a count of ten or more. The rearrangement joins TRBV14 to TRBJ2-7, with D tentatively TRBD2 (5 bases). Germline V gene data show CDR1 as SGHDN and CDR2 as FVKESK. Trimming removed 1 base at V and 6 bases at J, with 10 bases between. CDR3 size: 13 residues. The CDR3 DNA reads as TGTGCCAGCAGCCAAGCGGGGAGATCCGAGCAGTACTTC. Its protein is CASSQAGRSEQYF. The full variable domain, its missing parts supplied by reference TRBV14 and TRBJ2-7, is EAGVTQFPSHSVIEKGQTVTLRCDPISGHDNLYWYRRVMGKEIKFLLHFVKESKQDESGMPNNRFLAERTGGTYSTLKVQPAELEDSGVYFCASSQAGRSEQYFGPGTRLTVT.

This clonotype was detected many times. The chain links TRBV20-1 to TRBJ1-5, with D unclear. V was cut by 0 bases and J by 6 bases, with 12 bases left in between. The CDR3 loop spans 14 amino acids. Germline-derived CDR1 and CDR2 are DFQATT and SNEGSKA (reference sequence). CDR3 in DNA: TGCAGTGCTAGAGATAGGGCCAAGGGTCAGCCCCAGCATTTT. Translated: CSARDRAKGQPQHF.

The table lists this clonotype with a few counts. Possible read error: a much larger clone is one base away. This chain links TRBV6-1 with TRBJ2-7; 7 bases are a match to TRBD2. This CDR3 is built from 13 residues. In germline, CDR1 is MNHNS, CDR2 SASEGT. The chain's CDR3 is CASTRSGAGEQCF. CDR3 in DNA: TGTGCCAGCACTCGAAGCGGGGCGGGCGAGCAGTGCTTC.

V gene TRBV2 combines with J gene TRBJ2-2; D gene ambiguous. The ends were cut back, 5 bases at V and 5 bases at J, with 12 bases in the middle. Per germline, CDR1 SNHLY and CDR2 FYNNEI. The CDR3 loop spans 14 amino acids. CDR3: CASSPRVGTGELFF. CDR3 nucleotides: TGTGCCAGCAGTCCTAGGGTTGGGACCGGGGAGCTGTTTTTT.

This clonotype was seen at least ten times. This chain uses TRBV6-1 with TRBJ1-5; D unclear. V was clipped by 10 bases and J by 4 bases, with 17 bases between them. The CDR3 has 14 residues. Germline CDR1 is MNHNS and CDR2 is SASEGT. The CDR3 nucleotides read TGTGCCATCCAATTCCGGACGGGGAATCAGCCCCAGCATTTT. Translated, it gives CAIQFRTGNQPQHF.

The count of this clonotype is one. The chain links TRBV6-1 to TRBJ2-5; 8 bases fit TRBD2. The V and J ends lost 1 base and 5 bases, in that order; junction bases with no gene match: 9. The CDR3 is made up of 16 amino acids. Germline-derived CDR1 and CDR2 are MNHNS and SASEGT. CDR3 region: CASSEERGGRRETQYF. CDR3 bases: TGTGCCAGCAGTGAAGAACGCGGGGGGAGGCGGGAGACCCAGTACTTC.

The chain couples TRBV30 to TRBJ1-1; weak D call: TRBD1 (6 bases). V lost 3 bases and J 5 bases, leaving 13 bases between the germline ends. Germline V CDR1 and CDR2: GTSNPN, SVGIG (reference sequence). The CDR3 covers 13 residues. CDR3 bases: TGTGCCTGGAGATACCAGGGGTGGACTGAAGCTTTCTTT. Amino acid sequence: CAWRYQGWTEAFF.

This clonotype has at least ten counts. The chain couples TRBV6-2 or TRBV6-3 to TRBJ2-5; D is ambiguous. The length of the CDR3 is 15 residues. The V gene's germline CDR1 is MNHEY and CDR2 SVGEGT. Trimming stripped 0 bases from V and 4 bases from J, with 12 bases between. The CDR3 bases are TGTGCCAGCAGTTACTCGAACGGGTTGGGAGAGACCCAGTACTTC. Translated, it gives CASSYSNGLGETQYF.

This clonotype has more than one count but fewer than ten. The chain combines TRBV20-1 with TRBJ1-5; D gene unclear. The CDR3 runs 14 residues. V was cut by 2 bases and J by 7 bases, with 15 bases left in between. Per the germline V gene, CDR1 is DFQATT and CDR2 is SNEGSKA (reference sequence). The DNA for the CDR3 is TGCAGTGCTAGATCTTTCCGGGAACAGCAGCCCCAGCATTTT. As protein: CSARSFREQQPQHF.